This T cell receptor beta chain was profiled in a study of cytomegalovirus exposure and HLA in healthy donors. Study-wide results and limits: Cytomegalovirus status, reportedly, was diagnosed with high specificity and sensitivity by the classifier. In an earlier analysis, most TCR beta V segments were productive about 87% or about 30% of the time.

The CDR3 sequence is 14 residues long. V lost 1 base and J 4 bases, leaving 8 bases between the germline ends. Germline CDR1 SEHNR, CDR2 FQNEAQ (reference sequence). Nominally healthy donors were sampled, though unrecorded immune exposures were likely. A note on this clone: The antigen remains undetermined.

The PCR employed 60 Vbeta primers together with 13 Jbeta primers. Repertoires were generated with immunoSEQ multiplex PCR, while TCRdb's copy carries only in-frame clones and drops some. This table has some 140,000 clones, 60% to 80% appearing once. The chain couples TRBV7-9 to TRBJ1-5; D remains unclear. The receptor's source is a young man in good health and CMV-seropositive. The sequenced sample was PBMCs. CDR3 loop: CASSLDSGNQPQHF. The CDR3 region has the DNA TGTGCCAGCAGCTTAGACTCGGGTAATCAGCCCCAGCATTTT.